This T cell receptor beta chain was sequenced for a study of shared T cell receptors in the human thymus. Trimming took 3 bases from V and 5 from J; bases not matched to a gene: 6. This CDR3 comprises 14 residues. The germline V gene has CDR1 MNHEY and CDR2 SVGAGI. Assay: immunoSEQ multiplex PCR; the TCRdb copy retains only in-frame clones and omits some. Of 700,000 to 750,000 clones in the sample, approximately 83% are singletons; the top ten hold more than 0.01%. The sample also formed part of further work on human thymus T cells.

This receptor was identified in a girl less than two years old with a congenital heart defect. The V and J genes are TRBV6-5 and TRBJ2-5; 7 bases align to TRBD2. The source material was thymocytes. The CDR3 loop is CASSYGGGLETQYF. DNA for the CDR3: TGTGCCAGCAGTTATGGGGGGGGTCTGGAGACCCAGTACTTC.